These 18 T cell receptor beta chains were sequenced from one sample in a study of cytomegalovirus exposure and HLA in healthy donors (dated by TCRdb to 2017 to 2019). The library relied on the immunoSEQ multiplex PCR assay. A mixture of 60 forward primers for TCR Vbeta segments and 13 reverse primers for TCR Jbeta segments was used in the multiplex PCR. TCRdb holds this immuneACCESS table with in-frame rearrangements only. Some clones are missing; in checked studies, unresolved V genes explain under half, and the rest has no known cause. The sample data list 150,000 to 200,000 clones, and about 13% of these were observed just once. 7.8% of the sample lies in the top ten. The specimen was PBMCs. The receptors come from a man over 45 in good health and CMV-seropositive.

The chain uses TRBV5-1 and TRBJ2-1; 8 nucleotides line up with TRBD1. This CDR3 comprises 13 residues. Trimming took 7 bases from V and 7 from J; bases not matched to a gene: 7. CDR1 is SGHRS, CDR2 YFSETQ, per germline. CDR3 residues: CASATGASNEQFF. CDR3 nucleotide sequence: TGCGCCAGCGCGACAGGGGCGTCAAATGAGCAGTTCTTC.

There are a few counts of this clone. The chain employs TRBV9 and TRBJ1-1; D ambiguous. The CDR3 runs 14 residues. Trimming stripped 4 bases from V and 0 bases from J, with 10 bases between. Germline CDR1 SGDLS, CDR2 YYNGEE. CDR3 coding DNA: TGTGCCAGCAGCTTCGAGGGCTTGAACACTGAAGCTTTCTTT. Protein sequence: CASSFEGLNTEAFF.

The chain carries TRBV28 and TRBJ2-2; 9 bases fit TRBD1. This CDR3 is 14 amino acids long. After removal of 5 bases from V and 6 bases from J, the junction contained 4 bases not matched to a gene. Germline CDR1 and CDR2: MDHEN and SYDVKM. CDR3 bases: TGTGCCAGCAGTCGGGACAGGGTTGCCGGGGAGCTGTTTTTT. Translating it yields CASSRDRVAGELFF. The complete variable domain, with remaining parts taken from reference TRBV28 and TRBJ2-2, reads DVKVTQSSRYLVKRTGEKVFLECVQDMDHENMFWYRQDPGLGLRLIYFSYDVKMKEKGDIPEGYSVSREKKERFSLILESASTNQTSMYLCASSRDRVAGELFFGEGSRLTVL.

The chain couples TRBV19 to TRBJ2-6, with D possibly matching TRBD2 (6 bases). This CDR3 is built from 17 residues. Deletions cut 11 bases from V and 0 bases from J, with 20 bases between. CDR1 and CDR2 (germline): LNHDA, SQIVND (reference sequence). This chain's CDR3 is CASGVAGGISGANVLTF. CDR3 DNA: TGTGCCTCGGGGGTAGCAGGCGGAATCTCTGGGGCCAACGTCCTGACTTTC.

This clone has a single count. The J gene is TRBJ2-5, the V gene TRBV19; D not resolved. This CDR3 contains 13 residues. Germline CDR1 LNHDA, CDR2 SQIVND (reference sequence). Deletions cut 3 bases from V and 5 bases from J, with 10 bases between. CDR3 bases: TGTGCCAGTAGTATGTGGCCCAGGGAGACCCAGTACTTC. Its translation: CASSMWPRETQYF.

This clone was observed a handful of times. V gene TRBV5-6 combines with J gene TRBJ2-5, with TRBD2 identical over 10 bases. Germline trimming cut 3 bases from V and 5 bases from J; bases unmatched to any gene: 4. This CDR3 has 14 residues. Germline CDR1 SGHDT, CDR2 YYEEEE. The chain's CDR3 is CASSSLLAGETQYF. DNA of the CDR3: TGTGCCAGCAGCTCCTTACTAGCGGGGGAGACCCAGTACTTC.

CDR3 in amino acids: CASSPGGGGDTGELFF. The CDR3 DNA is TGTGCCAGCAGCCCCGGAGGGGGGGGAGACACCGGGGAGCTGTTTTTT. This chain joins TRBV5-4 and TRBJ2-2; D may be TRBD2 (7 bases). Germline CDR1 SGHNT, CDR2 YYREEE (reference sequence). The CDR3 consists of 16 residues. V lost 4 bases and J 3 bases, leaving 16 bases between the germline ends.

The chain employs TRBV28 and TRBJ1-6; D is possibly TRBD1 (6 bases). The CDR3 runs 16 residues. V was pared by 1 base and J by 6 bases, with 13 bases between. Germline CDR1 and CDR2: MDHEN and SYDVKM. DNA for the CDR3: TGTGCCAGCAGTTTATTAGGGGGGGGTGGTAATTCACCCCTCCACTTT. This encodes CASSLLGGGGNSPLHF.

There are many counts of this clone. CDR3 nucleotides: TGTGCTAGTGGTTTGGACAGGGGGGCTGAAGCTTTCTTT. Amino acid sequence: CASGLDRGAEAFF. The V call is TRBV12-5, the J call TRBJ1-1; 8 bases are shared with TRBD1. The J segment lost 6 bases and the V segment lost 1 base, leaving 1 base of the junction unmatched. Looked up from germline, CDR1 is LGHNT and CDR2 is FRNRAP. This CDR3 contains 13 residues.

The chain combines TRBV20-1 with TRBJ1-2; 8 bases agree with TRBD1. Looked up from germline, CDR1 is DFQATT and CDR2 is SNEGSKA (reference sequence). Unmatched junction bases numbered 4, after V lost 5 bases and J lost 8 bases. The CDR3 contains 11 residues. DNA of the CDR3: TGCAGTGCTGCCGGGACAGGAGGCTACACCTTC. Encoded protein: CSAAGTGGYTF.

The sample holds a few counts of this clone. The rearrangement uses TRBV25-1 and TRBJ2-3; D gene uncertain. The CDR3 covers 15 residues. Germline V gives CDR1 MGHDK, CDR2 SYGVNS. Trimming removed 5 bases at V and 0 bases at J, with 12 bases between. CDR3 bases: TGTGCCAGCAGTAGTACATTGTCGAGCACAGATACGCAGTATTTT. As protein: CASSSTLSSTDTQYF.

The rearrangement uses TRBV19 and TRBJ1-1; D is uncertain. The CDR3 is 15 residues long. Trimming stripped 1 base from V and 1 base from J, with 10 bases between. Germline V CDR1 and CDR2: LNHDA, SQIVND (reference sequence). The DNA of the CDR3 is TGTGCCAGTAGTATAGCAGGAGGGCGGAACACTGAAGCTTTCTTT. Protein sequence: CASSIAGGRNTEAFF.

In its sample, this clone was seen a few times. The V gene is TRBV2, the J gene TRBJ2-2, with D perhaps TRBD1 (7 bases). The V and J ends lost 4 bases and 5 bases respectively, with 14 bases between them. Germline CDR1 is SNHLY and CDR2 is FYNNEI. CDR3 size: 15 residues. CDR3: CASSVSRGRTGELFF. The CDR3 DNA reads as TGTGCCAGCAGTGTGAGCAGGGGGAGGACCGGGGAGCTGTTTTTT.

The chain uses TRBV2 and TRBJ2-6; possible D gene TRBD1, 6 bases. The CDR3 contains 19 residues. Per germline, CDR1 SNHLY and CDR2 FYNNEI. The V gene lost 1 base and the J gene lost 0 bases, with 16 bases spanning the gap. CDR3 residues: CASSEGVRGRSSGANVLTF. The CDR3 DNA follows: TGTGCCAGCAGTGAAGGGGTCAGGGGTCGAAGCTCTGGGGCCAACGTCCTGACTTTC.

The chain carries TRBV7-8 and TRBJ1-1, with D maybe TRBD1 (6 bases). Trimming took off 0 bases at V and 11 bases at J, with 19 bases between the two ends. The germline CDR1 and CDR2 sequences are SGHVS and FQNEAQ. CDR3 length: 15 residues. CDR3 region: CASSLAGGTHNRAFF. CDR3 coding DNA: TGTGCCAGCAGCTTAGCCGGGGGGACACACAACAGGGCTTTCTTT. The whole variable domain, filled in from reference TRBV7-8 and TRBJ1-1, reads GAGVSQSPRYKVAKRGQDVALRCDPISGHVSLFWYQQALGQGPEFLTYFQNEAQLDKSGLPSDRFFAERPEGSVSTLKIQRTQQEDSAVYLCASSLAGGTHNRAFFGQGTRLTVV.

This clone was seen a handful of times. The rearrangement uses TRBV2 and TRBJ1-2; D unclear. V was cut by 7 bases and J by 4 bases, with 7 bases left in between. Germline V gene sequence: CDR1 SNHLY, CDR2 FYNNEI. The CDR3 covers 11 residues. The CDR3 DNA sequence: TGTGCCAGCACTGTATTCTATGGCTACACCTTC. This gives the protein CASTVFYGYTF.

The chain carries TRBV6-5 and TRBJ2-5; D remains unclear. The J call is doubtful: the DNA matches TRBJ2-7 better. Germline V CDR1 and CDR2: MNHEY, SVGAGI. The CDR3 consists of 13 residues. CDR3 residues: CASRSLGGHEQYF. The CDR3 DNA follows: TGTGCCAGCAGGTCTCTTGGTGGTCACGAGCAGTACTTC.

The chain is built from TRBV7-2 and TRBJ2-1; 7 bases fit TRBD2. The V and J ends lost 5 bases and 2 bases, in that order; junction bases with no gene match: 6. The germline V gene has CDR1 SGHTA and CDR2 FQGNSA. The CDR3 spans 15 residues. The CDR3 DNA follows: TGTGCCAGCAGCCTTACTAGCGCCACCTACAATGAGCAGTTCTTC. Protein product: CASSLTSATYNEQFF.